This T cell receptor beta chain was observed in a study of T cells after yellow fever vaccination. Looking at the study overall: Any fraction with a low cell number was prepared using SMART-Seq v4 Ultra Low Input. Study observations and caveats: Most clones from primary vaccination resurfaced after the booster (around 97% CD4, around 91% CD8). The presence of abundant clonotypes contaminating from the bulk population was possible in FACS-sorted repertoires.

By 5'RACE template switching, TCR cDNA was produced, with a universal primer site and UMIs added in the process. MiXCR, run by TCRdb on the 5' RACE reads, gives a single entry per CDR3 protein. The sample gives more than 250,000 distinct CDR3 sequences, around 6.8% of which show up once; about a sixth is in the top ten. The CDR3 extends over 14 amino acids. Per germline, CDR1 SGDLS and CDR2 YYNGEE. V shed 4 bases and J 4 bases; nucleotides not matched to a gene: 5. The table lists this clonotype with many counts. Antigen: not known. This sequence joins TRBV9 and TRBJ1-2, with 9 positions matching TRBD1. The sequence was obtained from a young man who received the YFV17D yellow fever vaccine. Sequencing was performed on PBMCs, taken roughly 47 days after the first yellow fever vaccination. CDR3 amino acids: CASSPGQGPYGYTF. For the CDR3, the DNA is TGTGCCAGCAGCCCAGGACAGGGGCCCTATGGCTACACCTTC.